One T cell receptor beta chain is described in this entry. The sample belongs to a study of beta chain features in type 1 diabetes. V was pared by 3 bases and J by 5 bases, with 8 bases between. The CDR3 extends over 13 amino acids. Germline loops: CDR1 SGHRS, CDR2 YFSETQ. Isolated RNA was reverse transcribed in full, so expressed TCRB transcripts were sequenced. Assay used: immunoSEQ multiplex PCR; TCRdb lists only in-frame clones, some missing. This sample carries hundreds of thousands of clones, 9.5% to 11% of them seen once, and the ten largest clones take roughly 0.014%. The sequencing sample was made of naive CD4+ T cells from blood. The source is a woman in her twenties or thirties in good health. The chain carries TRBV5-1 and TRBJ2-2, with a tentative D call TRBD1 (6 bases). The CDR3 reads CASSWDTTGELFF. CDR3 in DNA: TGCGCCAGCAGCTGGGACACTACCGGGGAGCTGTTTTTT.